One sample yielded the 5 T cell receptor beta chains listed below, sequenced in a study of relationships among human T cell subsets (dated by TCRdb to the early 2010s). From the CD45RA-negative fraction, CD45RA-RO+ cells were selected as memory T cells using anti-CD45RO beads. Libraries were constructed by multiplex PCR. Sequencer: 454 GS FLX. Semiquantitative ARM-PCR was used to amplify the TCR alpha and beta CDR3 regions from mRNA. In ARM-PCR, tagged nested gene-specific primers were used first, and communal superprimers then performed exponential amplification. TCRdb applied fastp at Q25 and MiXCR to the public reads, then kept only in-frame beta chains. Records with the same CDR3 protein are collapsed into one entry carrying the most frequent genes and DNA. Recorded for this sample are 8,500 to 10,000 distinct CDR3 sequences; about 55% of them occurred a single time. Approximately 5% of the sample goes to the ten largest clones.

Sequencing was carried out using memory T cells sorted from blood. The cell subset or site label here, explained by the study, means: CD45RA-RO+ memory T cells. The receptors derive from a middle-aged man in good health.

CDR3 sequence reads: CASTLTGRPEAFF. The DNA of the CDR3 is TGTGCCAGCACCCTGACAGGCCGCCCTGAAGCTTTCTTT. V usage is TRBV27 and J usage is TRBJ1-1, with D possibly TRBD1 on 6 matching bases. The V gene lost 7 bases and the J gene lost 6 bases, with 15 bases spanning the gap. The CDR3 runs to 13 residues. Germline loops: CDR1 MNHEY, CDR2 SMNVEV (reference sequence).

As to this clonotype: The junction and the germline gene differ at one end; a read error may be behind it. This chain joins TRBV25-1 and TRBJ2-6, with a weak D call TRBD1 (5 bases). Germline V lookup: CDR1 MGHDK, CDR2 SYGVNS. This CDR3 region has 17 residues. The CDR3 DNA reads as TGTGCCAGCAGTGGGACCTACAGGTCCTCTGAGGCCAACGTCCTGACTTTC. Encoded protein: CASSGTYRSSEANVLTF.

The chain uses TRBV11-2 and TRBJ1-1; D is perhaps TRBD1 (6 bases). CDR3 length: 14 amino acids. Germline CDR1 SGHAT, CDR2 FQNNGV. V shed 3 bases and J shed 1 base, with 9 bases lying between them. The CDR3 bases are TGTGCCAGCAGCTTCCAGGACAGGAACACTGAAGCTTTCTTT. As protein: CASSFQDRNTEAFF.

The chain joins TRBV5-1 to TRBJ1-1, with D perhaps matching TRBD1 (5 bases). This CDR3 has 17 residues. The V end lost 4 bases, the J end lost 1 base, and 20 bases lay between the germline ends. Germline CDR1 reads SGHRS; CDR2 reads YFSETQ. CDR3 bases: TGCGCCAGCAGCCATGGTCCGGGACGGACCTGGAACACTGAAGCTTTCTTT. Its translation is CASSHGPGRTWNTEAFF.

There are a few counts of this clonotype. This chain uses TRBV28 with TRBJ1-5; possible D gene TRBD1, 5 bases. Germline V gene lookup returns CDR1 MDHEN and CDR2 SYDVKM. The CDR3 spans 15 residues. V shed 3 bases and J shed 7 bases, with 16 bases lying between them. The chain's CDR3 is CASSFFGAKGQPQHF. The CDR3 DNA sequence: TGTGCCAGCAGTTTTTTCGGTGCCAAGGGGCAGCCCCAGCATTTT.